This note documents a single T cell receptor beta chain sequence. This beta chain lies outside the target of a library built for alpha chains; its clone size means little. This sample stems from a study of spatial heterogeneity in lung cancer. At the level of the study: Detected beta-chain sequences consistently exceeded alpha-chain sequences.

CDR1 and CDR2 (germline): SGDLS, YYNGEE. The CDR3 is 13 residues long. V lost 0 bases to trimming and J lost 6 bases, with 9 bases between them. Time point here: sample taken at primary tumor resection. TCRs were sequenced from unsorted whole RNA of tumor, nontumor lung or PBMC. Untreated early-stage non-small cell lung cancer patients, some 70 in total, were the donors. Each TCR cDNA molecule bore a unique molecular identifier. TCRdb called the 5' RACE reads again in MiXCR, with one record for every CDR3 protein. The table includes some 12,000 distinct CDR3 sequences, approximately 6.2% detected once.

J is TRBJ1-2 and V is TRBV9; TRBD1 might be the D (5 bases). The clonotype comes from a male donor with early-stage non-small cell lung cancer. The sequenced sample was normal lung tissue next to the tumor, obtained at surgery. This CDR3 is CASSVGQGDGYTF. The DNA of the CDR3 is TGTGCCAGCAGCGTAGGGCAGGGAGATGGCTACACCTTC.